Included here is one T cell receptor (beta chain) sequence, with context. The antigen remains unidentified. V lost 2 bases to trimming and J lost 4 bases, with 14 bases between them. This CDR3 contains 15 residues. Looked up from germline, CDR1 is LGHDT and CDR2 is YNNKEL (reference sequence). The data were taken from a study of blood T cells in healthy people across ages. Study findings and constraints: Researchers judged that diversity estimates from one million T cells fell short of true values.

Alongside a J-beta primer mix, a sample-barcoded 5' primer served in a second PCR lasting 7 to 11 cycles. Each cDNA molecule was tagged by a template-switch adaptor with 12 random nucleotides. Each CDR3 protein is one row after TCRdb ran MiXCR on the 5' RACE reads. The profile shows about 900,000 distinct CDR3 sequences, around 48% of them singletons. Specimen: blood. V and J are TRBV3-1 and TRBJ1-1; TRBD1 is a possible D gene (6 bases). The TCR was taken from a man aged 25-45 years in good health. The CDR3 region has the DNA TGTGCCAGCAGCCAACTACAGGGTTCCGGCACTGAAGCTTTCTTT. Its protein is CASSQLQGSGTEAFF.